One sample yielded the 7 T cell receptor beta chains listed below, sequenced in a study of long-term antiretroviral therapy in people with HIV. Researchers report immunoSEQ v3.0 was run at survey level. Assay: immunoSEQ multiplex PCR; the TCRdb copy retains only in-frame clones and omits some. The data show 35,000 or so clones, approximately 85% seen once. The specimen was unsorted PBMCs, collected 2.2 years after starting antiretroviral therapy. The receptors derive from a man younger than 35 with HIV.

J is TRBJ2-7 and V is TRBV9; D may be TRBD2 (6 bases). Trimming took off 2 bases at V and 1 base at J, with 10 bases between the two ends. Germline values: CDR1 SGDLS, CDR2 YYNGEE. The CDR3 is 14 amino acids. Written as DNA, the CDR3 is TGTGCCAGCAGCGTGGGGGGTTCATCCTACGAGCAGTACTTC. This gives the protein CASSVGGSSYEQYF.

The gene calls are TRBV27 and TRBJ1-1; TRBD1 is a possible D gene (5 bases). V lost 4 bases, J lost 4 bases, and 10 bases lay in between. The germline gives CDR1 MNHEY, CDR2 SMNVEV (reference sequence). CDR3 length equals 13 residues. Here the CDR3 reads CASSYPGGTEAFF. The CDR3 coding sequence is TGTGCCAGCAGTTATCCGGGGGGCACTGAAGCTTTCTTT.

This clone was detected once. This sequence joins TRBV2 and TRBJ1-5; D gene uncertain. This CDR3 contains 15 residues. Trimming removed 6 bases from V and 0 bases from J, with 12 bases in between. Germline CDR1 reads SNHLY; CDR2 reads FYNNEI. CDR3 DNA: TGTGCCAGCAGCGTAGGACCTCTTAGCAATCAGCCCCAGCATTTT. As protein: CASSVGPLSNQPQHF.

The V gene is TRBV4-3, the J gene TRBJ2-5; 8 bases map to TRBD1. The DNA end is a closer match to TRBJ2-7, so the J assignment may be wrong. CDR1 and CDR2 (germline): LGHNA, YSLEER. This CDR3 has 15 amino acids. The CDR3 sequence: CASSQVQGASYEQYF. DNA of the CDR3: TGCGCCAGCAGCCAAGTGCAGGGGGCTTCCTACGAGCAGTACTTC.

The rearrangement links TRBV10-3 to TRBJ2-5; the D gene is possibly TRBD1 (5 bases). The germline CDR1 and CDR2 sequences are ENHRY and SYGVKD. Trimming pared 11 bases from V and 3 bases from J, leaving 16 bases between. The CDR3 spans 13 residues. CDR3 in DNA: TGTGCCGCCTCAAAGGGGATGAAAGAGACCCAGTACTTC. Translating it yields CAASKGMKETQYF.

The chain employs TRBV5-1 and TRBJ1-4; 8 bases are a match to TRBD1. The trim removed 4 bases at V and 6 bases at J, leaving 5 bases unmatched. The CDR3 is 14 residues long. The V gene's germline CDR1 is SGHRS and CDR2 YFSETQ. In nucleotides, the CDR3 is TGCGCCAGCAGCCGGACAGGGCAGGATGAAAAACTGTTTTTT. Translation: CASSRTGQDEKLFF.

Here the CDR3 reads CASSHFPDRNTEAFF. The CDR3 nucleotides read TGTGCCAGCAGTCACTTTCCCGACAGGAACACTGAAGCTTTCTTT. This chain connects TRBV27 to TRBJ1-1; TRBD1 is a possible D gene (5 bases). This CDR3 region has 15 residues. V was pared by 5 bases and J by 1 base, with 14 bases between. Germline CDR1 reads MNHEY; CDR2 reads SMNVEV (reference sequence).